This paragraph covers one TCR beta chain sequence. No antigen is known for it. This entry comes from a study of cytomegalovirus exposure and HLA in healthy donors. PCR employed 60 Vbeta and 13 Jbeta primers. Libraries were prepared by immunoSEQ multiplex PCR; TCRdb keeps only in-frame clonotypes and omits some of them. The repertoire shows about 110,000 clones; the top ten hold around 0.59%. Findings and caveats of the study: With later analysis, a missense DCLRE1C variant became linked to TCR beta V- and J-gene trimming.

CDR1 SGHRS and CDR2 YFSETQ come from the germline V gene. V was pared by 4 bases and J by 7 bases, with 10 bases of the junction left unmatched. The CDR3 length is 15 residues. Healthy bone marrow donors made up the cohort. Unrecorded immune exposures were likely, despite nominal health at sampling. What was sequenced was PBMCs. The V gene is TRBV5-1, the J gene TRBJ1-4; TRBD1 matches 7 bases. This TCR was recovered from a man in his forties or fifties in good health and CMV-seronegative. The CDR3 DNA follows: TGCGCCAGCAGCGACCGCCAGGGGGTTCGTGAAAAACTGTTTTTT. Amino acid sequence: CASSDRQGVREKLFF.